This T cell receptor beta chain was identified during a study of immune evolution from preneoplasia to lung adenocarcinoma. Study context: HLA loss of heterozygosity: roughly 6.4% AIS, about 15% MIA, about 32% ADC, none AAH. Study observations and caveats: From normal lung to invasive adenocarcinoma, top clone frequencies appeared to decrease.

Comments on this clone: Its antigen is still unknown.

Losses at the gene ends were 5 bases for V and 8 bases for J; bases not matched to a gene: 5. Germline CDR1 reads SGHVS; CDR2 reads FQNEAQ. This CDR3 has 13 residues. Sequencing used immunoSEQ multiplex PCR; TCRdb keeps in-frame clones, though not all of them. The sample gives several thousand clones, approximately 85% of which show up once; roughly 2% is in the top ten. The receptor comes from a person aged 50-59 years with lung adenocarcinoma. Material for sequencing was FFPE invasive lung adenocarcinoma tissue. This chain links TRBV7-8 with TRBJ2-1; 8 nucleotides match TRBD1. CDR3 residues: CASSPPQGDEQFF. CDR3 DNA sequence: TGTGCCAGCAGCCCGCCACAGGGGGATGAGCAGTTCTTC.